These T cell receptor beta chains were read from a single sample in a study of Ad26.COV2.S vaccination and SARS-CoV-2 variants. Profiling relied on immunoSEQ multiplex PCR, and the TCRdb table lists in-frame clones only, not all of them. The profile shows about 250,000 clones, 87% of them singletons. This specimen consisted of peripheral blood, obtained in a trial of Ad26.COV2.S vaccine versus placebo. These receptors all stem from a person between 18 and 65 years old who received the Ad26.COV2.S COVID-19 vaccine or a placebo. The CDR3 runs from the conserved cysteine through the conserved F or W. A D gene is named only where the DNA matches it firmly. Clone size, where shown, is once, few, many, or a class for clones that have expanded.

v_call: TRBV12-2
d_call: NA
j_call: TRBJ2-2
clone_size: once
cdr3_aa: CASRLGNTGELFF
cdr3_nt: TGTGCAAGTCGCTTAGGAAACACCGGGGAGCTGTTTTTT

v_call: TRBV9
d_call: NA
j_call: TRBJ1-1
clone_size: NA
cdr3_aa: CASSVGVGTEAFF
cdr3_nt: TGTGCCAGCAGCGTGGGGGTGGGCACTGAAGCTTTCTTT

v_call: TRBV18
d_call: NA
j_call: TRBJ2-5
clone_size: NA
cdr3_aa: CASSPGSFETQYF
cdr3_nt: TGTGCCAGCTCACCCGGGAGCTTTGAGACCCAGTACTTC

v_call: TRBV7-7
d_call: TRBD2
j_call: TRBJ2-1
clone_size: NA
cdr3_aa: CASSKLAGGRPYNEQFF
cdr3_nt: TGTGCTAGCAGCAAACTAGCGGGGGGACGCCCCTACAATGAGCAGTTCTTC

v_call: TRBV27
d_call: NA
j_call: TRBJ1-1
clone_size: NA
cdr3_aa: CASSSSTGRRTEAFF
cdr3_nt: TGTGCCAGCAGTTCATCGACGGGACGTCGGACTGAAGCTTTCTTT

v_call: TRBV12-3/TRBV12-4
d_call: TRBD1
j_call: TRBJ2-7
clone_size: once
cdr3_aa: CASSRRQGREQYF
cdr3_nt: TGTGCCAGCAGCCGCCGACAGGGACGCGAGCAGTACTTC

v_call: TRBV5-1
d_call: TRBD2
j_call: TRBJ2-1
clone_size: NA
cdr3_aa: CASSLGTSRYNEQFF
cdr3_nt: TGCGCCAGCAGCTTGGGGACTAGCAGGTACAATGAGCAGTTCTTC

v_call: TRBV7-3
d_call: TRBD1
j_call: TRBJ2-1
clone_size: NA
cdr3_aa: CASSSTGAYVNEQFF
cdr3_nt: TGTGCCAGCAGCTCCACAGGGGCTTACGTCAATGAGCAGTTCTTC

v_call: TRBV6-5
d_call: TRBD2
j_call: TRBJ2-2
clone_size: once
cdr3_aa: CASTKPGLAGGELFF
cdr3_nt: TGTGCCAGCACCAAACCCGGACTAGCGGGGGGGGAGCTGTTTTTT

v_call: TRBV30
d_call: NA
j_call: TRBJ1-2
clone_size: NA
cdr3_aa: CAWNMGISYGYTF
cdr3_nt: TGTGCCTGGAATATGGGGATTAGTTATGGCTACACCTTC

v_call: TRBV6-2/TRBV6-3
d_call: NA
j_call: TRBJ1-3
clone_size: NA
cdr3_aa: CASSSLRDSSGNTIYF
cdr3_nt: TGTGCCAGCAGTTCCCTCCGCGACAGCTCTGGAAACACCATATATTTT

v_call: TRBV19
d_call: NA
j_call: TRBJ1-5
clone_size: many
cdr3_aa: CASSIGYQPQHF
cdr3_nt: TGTGCCAGTAGTATCGGTTATCAGCCCCAGCATTTT

v_call: TRBV6-5
d_call: TRBD2
j_call: TRBJ2-3
clone_size: NA
cdr3_aa: CATLLAGMADTQYF
cdr3_nt: TGTGCCACCCTACTAGCGGGAATGGCAGATACGCAGTATTTT

v_call: TRBV5-4
d_call: NA
j_call: TRBJ1-2
clone_size: NA
cdr3_aa: CASSSLLADGYTF
cdr3_nt: TGTGCCAGCAGCTCCCTGTTGGCTGATGGCTACACCTTC

v_call: TRBV9
d_call: NA
j_call: TRBJ2-3
clone_size: NA
cdr3_aa: CASSVFGASADTQYF
cdr3_nt: TGTGCCAGCAGCGTATTCGGGGCGAGCGCAGATACGCAGTATTTT

v_call: TRBV7-9
d_call: TRBD2
j_call: TRBJ2-1
clone_size: NA
cdr3_aa: CASSRPIGTGGNNEQFF
cdr3_nt: TGTGCCAGCAGCCGCCCCATTGGCACGGGAGGGAACAATGAGCAGTTCTTC

v_call: TRBV5-5
d_call: NA
j_call: TRBJ2-1
clone_size: NA
cdr3_aa: CASSLGHGGDEQFF
cdr3_nt: TGTGCCAGCAGCTTGGGACATGGTGGCGATGAGCAGTTCTTC

v_call: TRBV29-1
d_call: NA
j_call: TRBJ1-2
clone_size: NA
cdr3_aa: CSVDQRGAKTF
cdr3_nt: TGCAGCGTTGATCAGCGAGGGGCGAAAACCTTC

v_call: TRBV4-3
d_call: NA
j_call: TRBJ2-3
clone_size: NA
cdr3_aa: CASSQDRGTSSTDTQYF
cdr3_nt: TGCGCCAGCAGCCAAGATCGGGGAACTTCTAGCACAGATACGCAGTATTTT

v_call: TRBV7-9
d_call: NA
j_call: TRBJ2-7
clone_size: NA
cdr3_aa: CASSLGGGYEQYF
cdr3_nt: TGTGCCAGCAGCCTAGGGGGGGGATACGAGCAGTACTTC

v_call: TRBV5-6
d_call: NA
j_call: TRBJ2-7
clone_size: NA
cdr3_aa: CASSPEVSSYEQYF
cdr3_nt: TGTGCCAGCAGTCCGGAGGTTAGCTCCTACGAGCAGTACTTC